This T cell receptor (beta chain) emerged from a study of blood T cell repertoires in COVID-19. Study context: Nucleic acid was either cDNA or gDNA, and it came from T cells, B-cell-depleted T cells, or PBMCs.

Trimming took 8 bases from V and 10 from J, leaving 26 bases between them. The CDR3 contains 15 residues. CDR1 is SEHNR and CDR2 is FQNEAQ in the germline V gene (reference sequence). In the source study's methods: Amplified reference gene primers provided the basis for estimating nucleated cell counts. This table comes from immunoSEQ multiplex PCR, and its TCRdb copy is limited to in-frame clones, with some not included. V and J calls and clone size are given by that table; D and trimming were obtained from the DNA. The sample has 250,000 to 350,000 clones; around 86% are singletons. The TCR comes from a woman aged 40 to 55 who had recovered from COVID-19. V and J are TRBV7-9 and TRBJ1-2, with D tentatively TRBD1 (6 bases). Sequencing was carried out using peripheral blood. Here the CDR3 reads CASGRQGAGAALYTF. CDR3 nucleotide sequence: TGTGCCAGCGGGCGACAAGGGGCAGGGGCGGCTCTCTACACCTTC.